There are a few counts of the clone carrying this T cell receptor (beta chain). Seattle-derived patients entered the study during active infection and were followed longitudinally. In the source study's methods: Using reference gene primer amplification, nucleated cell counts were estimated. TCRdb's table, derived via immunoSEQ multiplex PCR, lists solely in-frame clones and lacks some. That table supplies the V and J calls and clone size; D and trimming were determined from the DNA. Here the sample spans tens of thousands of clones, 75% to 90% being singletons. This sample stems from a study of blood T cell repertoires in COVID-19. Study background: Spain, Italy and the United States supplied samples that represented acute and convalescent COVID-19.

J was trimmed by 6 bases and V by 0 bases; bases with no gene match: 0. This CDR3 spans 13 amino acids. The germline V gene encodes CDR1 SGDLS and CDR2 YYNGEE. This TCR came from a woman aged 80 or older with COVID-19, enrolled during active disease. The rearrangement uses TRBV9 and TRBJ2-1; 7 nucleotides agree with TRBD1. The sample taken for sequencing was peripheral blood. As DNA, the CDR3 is TGTGCCAGCAGCGTAGCAGGGGGCAATGAGCAGTTCTTC. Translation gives CASSVAGGNEQFF.